Listed below are T cell receptor beta chains from one sample, sequenced in a study of blood T cells in healthy people across ages. A single record per CDR3 protein comes from TCRdb applying MiXCR to the 5' RACE reads. The sample records approximately 940,000 distinct CDR3 sequences, around 48% being singletons. Sample: blood. The receptors shown here come from a man aged 25-45 years in good health. Each CDR3 is given with its conserved first and last residue. The D gene is left open where the match is weak. The listing skips clone size in some rows; elsewhere it reads once, few, many or a size class.

D gene	J gene	clone size	V gene	CDR3 protein	CDR3 DNA
.	TRBJ2-3	few	TRBV5-1	CASSPGDPTKDTQYF	TGCGCCAGCAGCCCAGGGGACCCAACCAAAGATACGCAGTATTTT
.	TRBJ1-2	.	TRBV2	CASNAGGSNGYTF	TGTGCCAGCAACGCTGGAGGGTCGAACGGCTACACCTTC
TRBD2	TRBJ2-1	.	TRBV20-1	CSARETSGNEQFF	TGCAGTGCTAGAGAGACTAGCGGGAATGAGCAGTTCTTC
.	TRBJ2-3	.	TRBV12-3/TRBV12-4	CASTGTVSTDTQYF	TGTGCCAGCACAGGGACGGTTAGCACAGATACGCAGTATTTT
.	TRBJ1-5	.	TRBV7-2	CASSRNDQEPQHF	TGTGCCAGCAGCCGGAATGATCAGGAGCCCCAGCATTTT
.	TRBJ1-5	.	TRBV6-1	CASREGSRSSQPQHF	TGTGCCAGCAGGGAGGGGTCGAGGTCATCCCAGCCCCAGCATTTT
.	TRBJ2-7	.	TRBV20-1	CSANRGWAYNEQYF	TGCAGTGCTAACCGAGGCTGGGCCTACAATGAGCAGTACTTC
.	TRBJ2-3	.	TRBV20-1	CSAPGRGADTQYF	TGCAGTGCCCCCGGGCGGGGCGCAGATACGCAGTATTTT
TRBD2	TRBJ2-5	.	TRBV7-2	CASSNSGRVRQETQYF	TGTGCCAGCAGCAACAGCGGGAGGGTGCGGCAAGAGACCCAGTACTTC
.	TRBJ2-4	.	TRBV29-1	CSHRVSLAKNIQYF	TGCAGCCACCGTGTAAGTCTAGCCAAAAACATTCAGTACTTC
TRBD2	TRBJ2-7	.	TRBV7-2	CASSSGAGSSYNEQYF	TGTGCCAGCAGTAGCGGGGCGGGGAGCTCCTACAATGAGCAGTACTTC
.	TRBJ2-3	few	TRBV28	CASSQGGRGSTDTQYF	TGTGCCAGCAGCCAAGGGGGGCGCGGGAGCACAGATACGCAGTATTTT
.	TRBJ1-6	.	TRBV20-1	CSARSQGSYNSPLHF	TGCAGTGCTAGATCACAGGGATCCTATAATTCACCCCTCCACTTT
TRBD2	TRBJ2-6	.	TRBV5-4	CASSLASGVRSGANVLTF	TGTGCCAGCAGCTTGGCTAGCGGGGTACGCTCTGGGGCCAACGTCCTGACTTTC
.	TRBJ1-4	.	TRBV5-1	CASSPGTGFYEKLFF	TGCGCCAGCAGCCCGGGAACAGGGTTTTATGAAAAACTGTTTTTT
.	TRBJ2-5	once	TRBV20-1	CSAETEETQYF	TGCAGTGCTGAGACAGAAGAGACCCAGTACTTC
.	TRBJ2-1	.	TRBV29-1	CSVDWELGYNEQFF	TGCAGCGTTGATTGGGAGCTAGGCTACAATGAGCAGTTCTTC
TRBD1	TRBJ2-7	few	TRBV25-1	CASSETRTGALYEQYF	TGTGCCAGCAGTGAAACCCGGACAGGTGCCCTTTACGAGCAGTACTTC
.	TRBJ1-2	once	TRBV4-2	CASSQGTSGHPTYGYTF	TGTGCCAGCAGCCAGGGGACTAGCGGGCATCCTACCTATGGCTACACCTTC
TRBD2	TRBJ2-1	.	TRBV7-9	CASSLGLAGGNNEQFF	TGTGCCAGCAGCTTAGGACTAGCGGGGGGCAACAATGAGCAGTTCTTC
.	TRBJ2-7	many	TRBV12-3/TRBV12-4	CASSLAGGLSSYEQYF	TGTGCCAGCAGTTTAGCGGGGGGCTTAAGCTCCTACGAGCAGTACTTC
.	TRBJ2-1	.	TRBV5-1	CASSSHEIGPYNEQFF	TGCGCCAGCAGCTCCCATGAGATAGGGCCCTACAATGAGCAGTTCTTC
TRBD1	TRBJ2-1	.	TRBV24-1	CATSDSGTGYNEQFF	TGTGCCACCAGTGATTCCGGGACAGGTTACAATGAGCAGTTCTTC
TRBD1	TRBJ2-3	.	TRBV9	CASSPGTGGPDTQYF	TGTGCCAGCAGCCCCGGGACAGGGGGTCCAGATACGCAGTATTTT
TRBD1	TRBJ2-7	.	TRBV7-2	CASSPTSTGMDEQYF	TGTGCCAGCAGCCCAACCTCGACAGGGATGGACGAGCAGTACTTC
.	TRBJ2-1	.	TRBV7-2	CASSSPGGQYNEQFF	TGTGCCAGCAGCTCCCCGGGCGGGCAGTACAATGAGCAGTTCTTC
.	TRBJ1-2	few	TRBV4-1	CASSQDEGSYGYTF	TGCGCCAGCAGCCAAGATGAGGGATCCTATGGCTACACCTTC
.	TRBJ1-2	once	TRBV7-9	CASSQTLGRDGYTF	TGTGCCAGCAGCCAGACCCTGGGTCGGGATGGCTACACCTTC
.	TRBJ2-3	.	TRBV20-1	CNASPAGVRTSNTQYF	TGCAATGCTAGCCCCGCAGGCGTTAGGACCAGCAATACGCAGTATTTT
TRBD1	TRBJ2-5	few	TRBV25-1	CASSDQGQQETQYF	TGTGCCAGCAGTGACCAGGGACAGCAAGAGACCCAGTACTTC
TRBD1	TRBJ2-2	.	TRBV11-3	CASSSGQGKGPEAGELFF	TGTGCCAGCAGCTCCGGACAGGGAAAGGGTCCGGAGGCCGGGGAGCTGTTTTTT
.	TRBJ1-2	few	TRBV11-2	CASSFGGEGSVPYGYTF	TGTGCCAGCAGCTTTGGGGGCGAGGGATCGGTGCCGTATGGCTACACCTTC
.	TRBJ1-2	few	TRBV29-1	CSVADRQYGYTF	TGCAGCGTTGCGGACAGACAATATGGCTACACCTTC
.	TRBJ2-7	.	TRBV6-5	CASSYEGGGYEQYF	TGTGCCAGCAGTTACGAGGGAGGGGGGTACGAGCAGTACTTC
TRBD1	TRBJ2-3	few	TRBV5-1	CASSWLGQSTDTQYF	TGCGCCAGCAGCTGGCTGGGACAGAGCACAGATACGCAGTATTTT
TRBD1	TRBJ2-3	few	TRBV6-2/TRBV6-3	CASSTRDSRPHDTQYF	TGTGCCAGCAGTACCCGGGACAGCCGCCCCCATGATACGCAGTATTTT
.	TRBJ1-6	.	TRBV27	CASSFLSYNSPLHF	TGTGCCAGCAGTTTTCTCAGCTATAATTCACCCCTCCACTTT
TRBD1	TRBJ2-7	.	TRBV4-1	CASSLRQGAAYEQYF	TGCGCCAGCAGCCTCCGACAGGGGGCTGCCTACGAGCAGTACTTC
.	TRBJ1-1	.	TRBV4-2	CASSQITGSTEAFF	TGTGCCAGCAGCCAAATCACAGGGAGCACTGAAGCTTTCTTT
.	TRBJ1-4	.	TRBV6-5	CASSQTVTNEKLFF	TGTGCCAGCAGTCAGACAGTGACTAATGAAAAACTGTTTTTT
.	TRBJ2-7	few	TRBV20-1	CSAREQDTVVYEQYF	TGCAGTGCTAGAGAACAGGACACGGTGGTCTACGAGCAGTACTTC
TRBD1	TRBJ2-5	.	TRBV10-3	CAISESPGQGEETQYF	TGTGCCATCAGTGAGTCACCAGGACAGGGTGAAGAGACCCAGTACTTC
.	TRBJ2-5	.	TRBV20-1	CSARGGIGRVSQETQYF	TGCAGTGCTAGAGGGGGGATAGGGCGAGTTTCCCAGGAGACCCAGTACTTC
.	TRBJ2-5	few	TRBV20-1	CSARAGRSLQETQYF	TGCAGTGCTAGGGCCGGTCGGTCCCTACAAGAGACCCAGTACTTC
TRBD2	TRBJ2-3	many	TRBV4-2	CASSLGRGGADTQYF	TGTGCCAGCAGCCTAGGGCGCGGGGGGGCAGATACGCAGTATTTT
.	TRBJ2-7	.	TRBV5-1	CASSAGQKPYEQYF	TGCGCCAGCAGCGCGGGACAGAAACCCTACGAGCAGTACTTC
TRBD1	TRBJ1-2	.	TRBV6-1	CATTGVVNYGYTF	TGTGCCACCACAGGGGTGGTTAACTATGGCTACACCTTC
TRBD1	TRBJ2-3	few	TRBV29-1	CSAVGRGTDTQYF	TGCAGCGCGGTCGGCAGGGGGACAGATACGCAGTATTTT
TRBD2	TRBJ2-5	few	TRBV28	CASSLSLAGAETQYF	TGTGCCAGCAGTTTATCGCTAGCGGGGGCCGAGACCCAGTACTTC
.	TRBJ1-2	.	TRBV30	CAWQGNYGYTF	TGTGCCTGGCAGGGGAACTATGGCTACACCTTC
.	TRBJ2-7	.	TRBV15	CATSRGKDPFYEQYF	TGTGCCACCAGCAGAGGGAAGGATCCCTTCTACGAGCAGTACTTC
.	TRBJ1-1	few	TRBV20-1	CSAIMNTEAFF	TGCAGTGCCATCATGAACACTGAAGCTTTCTTT
TRBD2	TRBJ2-5	many	TRBV2	CASKQTSGLEETQYF	TGTGCCAGCAAGCAGACTAGCGGGCTTGAAGAGACCCAGTACTTC
.	TRBJ1-4	.	TRBV7-9	CASSLDQRGEKLFF	TGTGCCAGCAGCTTAGATCAGCGGGGCGAAAAACTGTTTTTT